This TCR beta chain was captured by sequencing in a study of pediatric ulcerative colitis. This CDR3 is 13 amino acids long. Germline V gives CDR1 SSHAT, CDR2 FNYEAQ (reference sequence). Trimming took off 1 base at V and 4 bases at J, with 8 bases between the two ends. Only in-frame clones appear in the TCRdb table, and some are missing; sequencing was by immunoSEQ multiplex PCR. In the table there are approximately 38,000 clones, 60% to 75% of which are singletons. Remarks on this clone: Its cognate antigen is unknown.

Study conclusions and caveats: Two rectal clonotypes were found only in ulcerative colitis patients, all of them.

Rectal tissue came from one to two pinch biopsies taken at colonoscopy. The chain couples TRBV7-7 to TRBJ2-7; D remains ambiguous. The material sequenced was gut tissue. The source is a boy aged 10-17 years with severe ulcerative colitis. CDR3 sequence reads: CASSLGIGYEQYF. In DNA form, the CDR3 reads TGTGCCAGCAGCTTAGGTATAGGTTACGAGCAGTACTTC.